This T cell receptor (beta chain) derives from a study of blood T cell repertoires in COVID-19. Study as a whole: There were acute and convalescent COVID-19 samples, and they came from the United States, Italy and Spain.

Authors' processing steps: Quantification of nucleated cells was approximated via reference gene primer amplification. Data came from immunoSEQ multiplex PCR; TCRdb stores just in-frame clones and leaves some out. V, J and clone size derive from that table, while D and trimming were established from the DNA sequence. The table has approximately 33,000 clones, about nine tenths seen once. This TCR was recovered from a man aged 65 to 85 with acute or convalescent COVID-19. Specimen: peripheral blood.

The CDR3 loop is CASSQVGTSGSGVNEQFF. CDR3 nucleotides: TGTGCCAGCAGCCAAGTGGGGACTAGCGGGAGTGGGGTGAATGAGCAGTTCTTC. This sequence joins TRBV3-1 (or the pseudogene TRBV3-2) and TRBJ2-1; 14 bases are shared with TRBD2. This CDR3 contains 18 residues. Germline CDR1 is LGHDT and CDR2 is YNNKEL (reference sequence). V lost 1 base to trimming and J lost 7 bases; unmatched junction nucleotides: 9.